The rows below give T cell receptor beta chains drawn from one sample of a study of memory CD4+ T cells and cytomegalovirus serostatus. Method: immunoSEQ multiplex PCR; TCRdb's copy keeps in-frame clones and lacks some. The sample has about 42,000 clones, around 80% seen once. Specimen: memory CD4+ T cells from blood. Receptors were obtained from an adult in good health and CMV-seronegative. Both conserved end residues are part of each CDR3. The D gene is left open where the match is weak. Part of the rows lack a size; the others show once, few, many or a class for expanded clones.

TRBJ1-2 TRBD1 15 - TRBV27 TGTGCCAGCAGTTTATTTCTGGGACAGGGTGGAGGCTACACCTTC CASSLFLGQGGGYTF
TRBJ1-1 - 14 - TRBV10-3 TGTGCCATCAGTGGGTGGGGCTCGAACACTGAAGCTTTCTTT CAISGWGSNTEAFF
TRBJ1-5 - 15 few TRBV4-2 TGTGCCAGCAGCTCCACCATTAATAGCAATCAGCCCCAGCATTTT CASSSTINSNQPQHF
TRBJ2-2 - 18 - TRBV11-1 TGTGCCAGCAGCTACAGAGGGGGTCAGCGGCGGAACACCGGGGAGCTGTTTTTT CASSYRGGQRRNTGELFF
TRBJ1-6 - 13 medium-sized TRBV10-3 TGTGCCATCGGGGCAGTTTCCAATTCACCCCTCCACTTT CAIGAVSNSPLHF
TRBJ1-5 - 17 - TRBV27 TGTGCCAGCAGTTTTAATTGGTTTAAGGGGGGGAATCAGCCCCAGCATTTT CASSFNWFKGGNQPQHF
TRBJ1-1 - 14 medium-sized TRBV7-9 TGTGCCAGCAGCCGGACGGGGATGAACACTGAAGCTTTCTTT CASSRTGMNTEAFF
TRBJ2-7 - 14 - TRBV5-4 TGTGCCAGCAGCTTGATCGGGGTATCCCGGGAGCAGTACTTC CASSLIGVSREQYF
TRBJ2-2 - 16 - TRBV7-2 TGTGCCAGCAGCTTGGCCGGGACCCGGAACACCGGGGAGCTGTTTTTT CASSLAGTRNTGELFF
TRBJ2-7 TRBD1 14 - TRBV6-5 TGTGCCAGCAGTGCCCGGGACAGGCCCCATCGGCAGTACTTC CASSARDRPHRQYF
TRBJ1-2 TRBD1 15 - TRBV30 TGTGCCAGCCCGAGGACAGGTTCAACAGAGGATGGCTACACCTTC CASPRTGSTEDGYTF
TRBJ2-7 - 14 - TRBV4-3 TGCGCCAGCAGCCAAGTATACCCCTCCTACGAGCAGTACTTC CASSQVYPSYEQYF
TRBJ2-2 - 15 - TRBV4-1 TGCGCCAGCAGCCCGTTGGGCCTGAACACCGGGGAGCTGTTTTTT CASSPLGLNTGELFF
TRBJ1-2 - 12 - TRBV7-9 TGTGCCAGCAGCTCCGATTCCTTTGGCTACACCTTC CASSSDSFGYTF
TRBJ2-7 - 14 - TRBV6-1 TGTGCCAGCAGTCCAGGGCCGAGCTCCTACGAGCAGTACTTC CASSPGPSSYEQYF
TRBJ1-2 TRBD1 14 - TRBV27 TGTGCCAGCAGTTCAGGGGGGAACTTTTGGGGCTACACCTTC CASSSGGNFWGYTF
TRBJ2-5 - 11 - TRBV5-8 TGTGCCAGCAGCTTCAAAGAGACCCAGTACTTC CASSFKETQYF
TRBJ2-1 TRBD2 14 - TRBV2 TGTGCCAGCAGGGGCGCTAGCGGGTACAATGAGCAGTTCTTC CASRGASGYNEQFF
TRBJ1-4 - 14 - TRBV6-1 TGTGCCAGCAGCCTGCCCGGGAGAGGTGAAAAACTGTTTTTT CASSLPGRGEKLFF
TRBJ1-2 - 13 few TRBV11-2 TGTGCCAGCAGCTTAATCCCCTCCGGCGGCTACACCTTC CASSLIPSGGYTF
TRBJ1-1 - 14 - TRBV11-1 TGTGCCAGCAGCTCGGACGGCGCGGTCACTGAAGCTTTCTTT CASSSDGAVTEAFF
TRBJ1-6 TRBD1 19 - TRBV4-3 TGCGCCAGCAGCCAAGACCCGACGGGACAGAGCTCCTATAATTCACCCCTCCACTTT CASSQDPTGQSSYNSPLHF
TRBJ1-5 - 13 once TRBV9 TGTGCCAGCAGCGCCGGGCCTAATCAGCCCCAGCATTTT CASSAGPNQPQHF
TRBJ1-4 - 14 - TRBV6-5 TGTGCCAGCAGTTACTCGGCCCCCCCTGGAAAACTGTTTTTT CASSYSAPPGKLFF
TRBJ1-6 - 14 - TRBV19 TGTGCCAGTAGTATCGGACAGCCTGGACGATCCCTCCACTTT CASSIGQPGRSLHF
TRBJ2-3 TRBD2 17 - TRBV7-8 TGTGCCAGCAGCTTAGCCCGGACTAGCGGGGGGGTTGATACGCAGTATTTT CASSLARTSGGVDTQYF
TRBJ2-2 TRBD2 18 - TRBV28 TGTGCCAGCAGCCGGCCGGGACTAGCGGATATACGCACCGGGGAGCTGTTTTTT CASSRPGLADIRTGELFF